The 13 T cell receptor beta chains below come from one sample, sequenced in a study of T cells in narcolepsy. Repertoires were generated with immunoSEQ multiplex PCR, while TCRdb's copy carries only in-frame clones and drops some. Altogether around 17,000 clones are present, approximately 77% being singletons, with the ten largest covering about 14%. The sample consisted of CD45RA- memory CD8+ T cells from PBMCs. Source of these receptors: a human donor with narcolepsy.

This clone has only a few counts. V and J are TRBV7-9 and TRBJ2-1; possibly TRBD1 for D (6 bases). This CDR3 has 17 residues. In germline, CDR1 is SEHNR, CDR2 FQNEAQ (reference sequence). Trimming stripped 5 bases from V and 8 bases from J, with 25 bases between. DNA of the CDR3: TGTGCCAGCAGCCTCACACCCGGGACGCCCCCAGGGGATGAGCAGTTCTTC. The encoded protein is CASSLTPGTPPGDEQFF.

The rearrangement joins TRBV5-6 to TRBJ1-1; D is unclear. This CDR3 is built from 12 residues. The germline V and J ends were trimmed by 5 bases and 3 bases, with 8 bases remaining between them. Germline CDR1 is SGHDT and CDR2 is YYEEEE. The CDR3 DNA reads TGTGCCAGCAGTCTTGGGGACACTGAAGCTTTCTTT. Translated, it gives CASSLGDTEAFF.

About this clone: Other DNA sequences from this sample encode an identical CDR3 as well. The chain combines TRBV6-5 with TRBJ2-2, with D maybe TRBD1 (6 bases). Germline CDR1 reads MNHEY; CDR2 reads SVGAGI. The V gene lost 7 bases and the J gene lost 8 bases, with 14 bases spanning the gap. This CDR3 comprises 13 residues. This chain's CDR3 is CASTLTGTGELFF. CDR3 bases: TGTGCCAGCACCCTGACCGGGACAGGGGAGCTGTTTTTT.

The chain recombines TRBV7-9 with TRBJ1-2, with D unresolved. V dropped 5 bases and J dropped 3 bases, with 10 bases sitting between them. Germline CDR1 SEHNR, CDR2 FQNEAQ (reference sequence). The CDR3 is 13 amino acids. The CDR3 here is CASSKPPYYGYTF. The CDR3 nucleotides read TGTGCCAGCAGCAAACCGCCCTACTATGGCTACACCTTC.

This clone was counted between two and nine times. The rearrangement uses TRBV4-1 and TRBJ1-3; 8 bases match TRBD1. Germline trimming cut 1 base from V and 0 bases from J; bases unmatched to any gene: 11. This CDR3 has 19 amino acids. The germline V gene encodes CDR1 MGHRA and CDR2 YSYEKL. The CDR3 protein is CASSQAPWGQENSGNTIYF. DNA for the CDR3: TGCGCCAGCAGCCAAGCCCCGTGGGGACAGGAAAACTCTGGAAACACCATATATTTT.

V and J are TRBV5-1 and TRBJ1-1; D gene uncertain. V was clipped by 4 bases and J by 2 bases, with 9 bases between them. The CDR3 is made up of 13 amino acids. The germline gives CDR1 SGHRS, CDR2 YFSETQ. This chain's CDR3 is CASSPTGNTEAFF. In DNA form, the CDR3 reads TGCGCCAGCAGCCCAACGGGTAACACTGAAGCTTTCTTT.

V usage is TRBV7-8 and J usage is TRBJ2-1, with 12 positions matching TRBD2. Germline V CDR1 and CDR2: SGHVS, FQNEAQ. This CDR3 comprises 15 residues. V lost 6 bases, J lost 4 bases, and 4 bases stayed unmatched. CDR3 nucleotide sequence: TGTGCCAGCAGACCGACTAGCGGGGGTTACAATGAGCAGTTCTTC. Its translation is CASRPTSGGYNEQFF. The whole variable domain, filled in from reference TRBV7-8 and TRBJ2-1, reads GAGVSQSPRYKVAKRGQDVALRCDPISGHVSLFWYQQALGQGPEFLTYFQNEAQLDKSGLPSDRFFAERPEGSVSTLKIQRTQQEDSAVYLCASRPTSGGYNEQFFGPGTRLTVL.

The CDR3 region has the DNA TGTGCCAGCAGTGGTGGGATGGATGAGCAGTTCTTC. This codes for CASSGGMDEQFF. The chain uses TRBV2 and TRBJ2-1; D remains ambiguous. Looked up from germline, CDR1 is SNHLY and CDR2 is FYNNEI. V was shortened by 4 bases and J by 8 bases, with 9 bases between the two germline ends. This CDR3 spans 12 amino acids.

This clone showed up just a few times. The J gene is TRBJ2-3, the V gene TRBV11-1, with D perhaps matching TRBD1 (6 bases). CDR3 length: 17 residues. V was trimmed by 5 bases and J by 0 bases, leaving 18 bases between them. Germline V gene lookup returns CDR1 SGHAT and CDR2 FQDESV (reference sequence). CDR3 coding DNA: TGTGCCAGCAGCATATTAGGCAGGGGCGGGAGCACAGATACGCAGTATTTT. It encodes CASSILGRGGSTDTQYF. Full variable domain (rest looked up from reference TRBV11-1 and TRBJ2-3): EAEVAQSPRYKITEKSQAVAFWCDPISGHATLYWYRQILGQGPELLVQFQDESVVDDSQLPKDRFSAERLKGVDSTLKIQPAELGDSAMYLCASSILGRGGSTDTQYFGPGTRLTVL.

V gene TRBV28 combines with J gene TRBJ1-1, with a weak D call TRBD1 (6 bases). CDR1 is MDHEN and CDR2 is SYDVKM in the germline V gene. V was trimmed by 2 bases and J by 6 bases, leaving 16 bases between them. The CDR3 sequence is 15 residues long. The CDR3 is CASSLSRGAGSEAFF. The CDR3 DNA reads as TGTGCCAGCAGTTTAAGTCGGGGGGCTGGGTCTGAAGCTTTCTTT.

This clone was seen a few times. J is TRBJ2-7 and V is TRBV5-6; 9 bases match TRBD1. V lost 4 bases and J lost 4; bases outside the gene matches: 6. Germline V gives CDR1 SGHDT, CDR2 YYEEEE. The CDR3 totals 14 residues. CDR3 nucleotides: TGTGCCAGCAGCGCCGGACAGGGGAGTTACGAGCAGTACTTC. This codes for CASSAGQGSYEQYF.

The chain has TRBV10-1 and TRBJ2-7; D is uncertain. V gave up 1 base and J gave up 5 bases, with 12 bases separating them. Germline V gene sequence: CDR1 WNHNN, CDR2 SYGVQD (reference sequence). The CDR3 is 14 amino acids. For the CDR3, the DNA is TGCGCCAGCAGTGAGTTAGGGTCCTCTGACGAGCAGTACTTC. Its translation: CASSELGSSDEQYF.

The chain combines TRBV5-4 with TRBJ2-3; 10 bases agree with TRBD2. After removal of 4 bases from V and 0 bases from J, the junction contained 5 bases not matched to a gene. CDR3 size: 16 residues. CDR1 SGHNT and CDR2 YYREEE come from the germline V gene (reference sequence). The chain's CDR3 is CASSRTSGVSTDTQYF. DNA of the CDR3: TGTGCCAGCAGCCGTACTAGCGGGGTGAGCACAGATACGCAGTATTTT.